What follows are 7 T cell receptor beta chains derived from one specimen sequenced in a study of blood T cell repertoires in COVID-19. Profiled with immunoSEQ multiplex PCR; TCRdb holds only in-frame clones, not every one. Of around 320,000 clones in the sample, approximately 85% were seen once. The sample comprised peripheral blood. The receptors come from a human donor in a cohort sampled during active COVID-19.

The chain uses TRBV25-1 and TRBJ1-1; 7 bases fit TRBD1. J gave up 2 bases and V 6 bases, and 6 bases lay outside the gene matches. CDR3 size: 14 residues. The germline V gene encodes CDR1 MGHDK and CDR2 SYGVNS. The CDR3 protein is CASRGGVSNTEAFF. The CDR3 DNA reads TGTGCCAGCAGAGGGGGCGTCAGTAACACTGAAGCTTTCTTT.

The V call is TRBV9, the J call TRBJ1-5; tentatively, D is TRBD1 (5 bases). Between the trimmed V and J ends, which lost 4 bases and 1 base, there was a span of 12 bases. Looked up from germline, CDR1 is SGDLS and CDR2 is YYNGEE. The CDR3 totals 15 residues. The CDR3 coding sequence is TGTGCCAGCAGCTCCAGGGTGGAAAGCAATCAGCCCCAGCATTTT. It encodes CASSSRVESNQPQHF.

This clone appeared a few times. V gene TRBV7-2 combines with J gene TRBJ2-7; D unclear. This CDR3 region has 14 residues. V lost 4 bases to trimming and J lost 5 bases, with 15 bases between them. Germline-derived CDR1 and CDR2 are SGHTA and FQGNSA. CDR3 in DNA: TGTGCCAGCAGCTCCTACTATAGTGGAGACGAGCAGTACTTC. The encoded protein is CASSSYYSGDEQYF.

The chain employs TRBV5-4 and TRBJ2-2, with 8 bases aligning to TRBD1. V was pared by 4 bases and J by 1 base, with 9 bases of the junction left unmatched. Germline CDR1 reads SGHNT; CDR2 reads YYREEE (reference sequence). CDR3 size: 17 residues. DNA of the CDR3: TGTGCCAGCAGCAGAGGACAGGGCGTTCAGAACACCGGGGAGCTGTTTTTT. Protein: CASSRGQGVQNTGELFF.

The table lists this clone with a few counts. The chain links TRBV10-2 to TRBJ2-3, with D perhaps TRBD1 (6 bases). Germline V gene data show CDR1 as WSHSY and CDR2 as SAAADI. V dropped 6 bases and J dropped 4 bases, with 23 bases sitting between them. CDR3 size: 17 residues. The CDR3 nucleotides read TGCGCCAGCAGCCCCCCACGGACAGACATATTTTCAGATACGCAGTATTTT. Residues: CASSPPRTDIFSDTQYF.

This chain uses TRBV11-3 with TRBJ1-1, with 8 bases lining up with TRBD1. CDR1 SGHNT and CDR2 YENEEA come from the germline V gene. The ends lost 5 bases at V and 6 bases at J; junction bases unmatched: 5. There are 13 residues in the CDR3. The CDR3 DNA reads TGTGCCAGCAGCGGACAGGGAAACCCTGAAGCTTTCTTT. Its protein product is CASSGQGNPEAFF.

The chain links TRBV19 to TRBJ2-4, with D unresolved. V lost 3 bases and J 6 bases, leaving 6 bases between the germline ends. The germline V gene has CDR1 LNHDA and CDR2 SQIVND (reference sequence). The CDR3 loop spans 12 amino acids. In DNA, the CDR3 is TGTGCCAGTAGTATGCACGGAAACATTCAGTACTTC. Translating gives CASSMHGNIQYF.